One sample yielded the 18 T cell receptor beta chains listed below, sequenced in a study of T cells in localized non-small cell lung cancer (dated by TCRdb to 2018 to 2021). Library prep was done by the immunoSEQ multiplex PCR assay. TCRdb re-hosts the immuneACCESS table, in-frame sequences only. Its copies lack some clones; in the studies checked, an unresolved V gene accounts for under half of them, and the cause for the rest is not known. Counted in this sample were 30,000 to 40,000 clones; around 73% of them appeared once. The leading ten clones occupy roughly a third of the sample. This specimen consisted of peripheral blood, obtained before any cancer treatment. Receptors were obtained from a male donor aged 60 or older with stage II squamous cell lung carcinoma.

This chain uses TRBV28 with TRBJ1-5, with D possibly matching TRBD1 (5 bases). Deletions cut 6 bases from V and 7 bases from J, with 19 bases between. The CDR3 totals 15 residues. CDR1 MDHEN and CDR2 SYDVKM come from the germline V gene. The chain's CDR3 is CASSPRSQGWQPQHF. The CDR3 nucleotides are TGTGCCAGCAGCCCACGTAGCCAGGGATGGCAGCCCCAGCATTTT. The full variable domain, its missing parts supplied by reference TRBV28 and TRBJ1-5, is DVKVTQSSRYLVKRTGEKVFLECVQDMDHENMFWYRQDPGLGLRLIYFSYDVKMKEKGDIPEGYSVSREKKERFSLILESASTNQTSMYLCASSPRSQGWQPQHFGDGTRLSIL.

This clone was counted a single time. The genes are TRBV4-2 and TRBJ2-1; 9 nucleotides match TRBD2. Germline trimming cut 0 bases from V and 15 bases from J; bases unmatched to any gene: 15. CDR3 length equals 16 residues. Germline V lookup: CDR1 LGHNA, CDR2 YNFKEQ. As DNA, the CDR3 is TGTGCCAGCAGCCAAGATCTCGGGCTAGCGGGACCCCCTGGGTTCTTC. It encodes CASSQDLGLAGPPGFF.

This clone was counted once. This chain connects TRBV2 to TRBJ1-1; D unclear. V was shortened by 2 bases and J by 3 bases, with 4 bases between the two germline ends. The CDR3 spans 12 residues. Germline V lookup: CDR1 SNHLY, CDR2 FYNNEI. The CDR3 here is CASSERDTEAFF. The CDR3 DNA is TGTGCCAGCAGTGAACGGGACACTGAAGCTTTCTTT.

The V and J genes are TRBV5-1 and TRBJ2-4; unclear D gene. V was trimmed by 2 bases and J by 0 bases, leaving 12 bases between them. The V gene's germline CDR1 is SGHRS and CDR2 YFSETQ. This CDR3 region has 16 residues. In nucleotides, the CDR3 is TGCGCCAGCAGCTTATCGACGGATTTAGCCAAAAACATTCAGTACTTC. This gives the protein CASSLSTDLAKNIQYF. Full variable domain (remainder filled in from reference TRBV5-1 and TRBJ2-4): KAGVTQTPRYLIKTRGQQVTLSCSPISGHRSVSWYQQTPGQGLQFLFEYFSETQRNKGNFPGRFSGRQFSNSRSEMNVSTLELGDSALYLCASSLSTDLAKNIQYFGAGTRLSVL.

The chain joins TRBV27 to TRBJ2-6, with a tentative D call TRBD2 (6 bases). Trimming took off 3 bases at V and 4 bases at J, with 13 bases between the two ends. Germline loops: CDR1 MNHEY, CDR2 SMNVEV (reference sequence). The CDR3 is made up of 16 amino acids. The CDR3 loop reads CASSFVGGTGANVLTF. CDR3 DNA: TGTGCCAGCAGTTTTGTCGGGGGAACCGGGGCCAACGTCCTGACTTTC.

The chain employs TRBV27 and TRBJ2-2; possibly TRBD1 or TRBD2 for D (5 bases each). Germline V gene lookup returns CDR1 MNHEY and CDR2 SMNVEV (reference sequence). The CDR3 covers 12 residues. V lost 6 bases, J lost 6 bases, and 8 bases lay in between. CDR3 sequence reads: CASRRGAGELFF. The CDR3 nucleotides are TGTGCCAGCAGGCGAGGGGCCGGGGAGCTGTTTTTT.

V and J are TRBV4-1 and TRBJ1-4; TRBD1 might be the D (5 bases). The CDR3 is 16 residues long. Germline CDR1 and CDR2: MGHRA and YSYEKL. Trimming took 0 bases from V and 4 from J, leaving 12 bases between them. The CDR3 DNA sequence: TGCGCCAGCAGCCAAGAGGTGGGGGAACTTAATGAAAAACTGTTTTTT. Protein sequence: CASSQEVGELNEKLFF.

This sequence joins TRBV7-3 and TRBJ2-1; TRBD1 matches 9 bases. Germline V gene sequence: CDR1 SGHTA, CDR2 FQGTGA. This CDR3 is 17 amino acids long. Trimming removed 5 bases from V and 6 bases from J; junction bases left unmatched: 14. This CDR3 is CASSPGLRQGGSNEQFF. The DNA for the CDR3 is TGTGCCAGCAGCCCAGGCCTGAGACAGGGGGGTTCCAATGAGCAGTTCTTC.

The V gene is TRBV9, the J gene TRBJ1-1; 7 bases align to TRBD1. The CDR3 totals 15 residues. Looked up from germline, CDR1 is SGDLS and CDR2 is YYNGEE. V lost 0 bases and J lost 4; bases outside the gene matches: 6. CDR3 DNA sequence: TGTGCCAGCAGCGTAGAAGGGGGCGGCATCACTGAAGCTTTCTTT. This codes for CASSVEGGGITEAFF.

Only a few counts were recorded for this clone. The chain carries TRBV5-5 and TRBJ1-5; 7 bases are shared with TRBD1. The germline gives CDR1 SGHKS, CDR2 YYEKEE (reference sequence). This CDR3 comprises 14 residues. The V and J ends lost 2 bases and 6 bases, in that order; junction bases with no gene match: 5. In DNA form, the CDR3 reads TGTGCCAGCAGCTTCCAGGGGGTTGGTCAGCCCCAGCATTTT. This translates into CASSFQGVGQPQHF.

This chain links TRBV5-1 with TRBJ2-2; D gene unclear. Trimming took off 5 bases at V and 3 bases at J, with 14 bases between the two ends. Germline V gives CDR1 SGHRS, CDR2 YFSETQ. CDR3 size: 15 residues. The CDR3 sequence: CASSYAPDYTGELFF. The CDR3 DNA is TGCGCCAGCAGTTATGCTCCTGACTACACCGGGGAGCTGTTTTTT.

The CDR3 bases are TGTGCCTGGAGTCAGCAGTCAGTACTGAACACCGGGGAGCTGTTTTTT. This sequence encodes CAWSQQSVLNTGELFF. The V call is TRBV30, the J call TRBJ2-2; D not resolved. CDR1 is GTSNPN, CDR2 SVGIG, per germline (reference sequence). The ends were cut back, 2 bases at V and 1 base at J, with 14 bases in the middle. CDR3 length: 16 amino acids.

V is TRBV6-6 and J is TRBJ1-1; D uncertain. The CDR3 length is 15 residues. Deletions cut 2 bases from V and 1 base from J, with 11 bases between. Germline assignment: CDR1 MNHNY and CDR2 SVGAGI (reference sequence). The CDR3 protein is CASSYPSMGNTEAFF. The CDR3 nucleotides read TGTGCCAGCAGTTACCCATCCATGGGGAACACTGAAGCTTTCTTT.

CDR3 DNA sequence: TGTGCCACTCGACAGACAGGGTCGATGAACACTGAAGCTTTCTTT. It encodes CATRQTGSMNTEAFF. The chain uses TRBV6-5 and TRBJ1-1, with 7 bases that match TRBD1. The germline CDR1 and CDR2 sequences are MNHEY and SVGAGI. This CDR3 spans 15 amino acids. V shed 10 bases and J 0 bases; nucleotides not matched to a gene: 11.

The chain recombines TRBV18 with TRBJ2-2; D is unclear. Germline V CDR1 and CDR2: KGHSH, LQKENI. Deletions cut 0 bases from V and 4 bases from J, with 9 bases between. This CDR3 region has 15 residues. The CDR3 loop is CASSPPGGVTGELFF. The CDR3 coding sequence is TGTGCCAGCTCACCACCGGGTGGGGTCACCGGGGAGCTGTTTTTT.

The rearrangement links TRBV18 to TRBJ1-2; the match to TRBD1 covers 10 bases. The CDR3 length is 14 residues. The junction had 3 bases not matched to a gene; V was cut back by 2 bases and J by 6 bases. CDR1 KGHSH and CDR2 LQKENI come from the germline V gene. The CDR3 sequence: CASSPMGTGDGYTF. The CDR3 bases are TGTGCCAGCTCACCAATGGGGACAGGGGATGGCTACACCTTC. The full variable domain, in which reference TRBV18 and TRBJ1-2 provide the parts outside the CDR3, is NAGVMQNPRHLVRRRGQEARLRCSPMKGHSHVYWYRQLPEEGLKFMVYLQKENIIDESGMPKERFSAEFPKEGPSILRIQQVVRGDSAAYFCASSPMGTGDGYTFGSGTRLTVV.

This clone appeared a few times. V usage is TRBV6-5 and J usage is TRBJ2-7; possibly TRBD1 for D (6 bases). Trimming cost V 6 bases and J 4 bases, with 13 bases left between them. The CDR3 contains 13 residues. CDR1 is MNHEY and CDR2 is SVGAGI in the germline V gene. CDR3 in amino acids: CASSRGGWYEQYF. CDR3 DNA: TGTGCCAGCAGCAGAGGGGGTTGGTACGAGCAGTACTTC.

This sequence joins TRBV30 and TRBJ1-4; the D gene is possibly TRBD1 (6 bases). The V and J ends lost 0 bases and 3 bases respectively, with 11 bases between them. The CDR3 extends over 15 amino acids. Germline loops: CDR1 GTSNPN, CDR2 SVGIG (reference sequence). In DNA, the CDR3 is TGTGCCTGGAGTGTACGCGGACAGTCTAATGAAAAACTGTTTTTT. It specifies CAWSVRGQSNEKLFF.